This entry lists 30 T cell receptor beta chains sequenced from one sample in a study of cytomegalovirus exposure and HLA in healthy donors. The protocol was immunoSEQ multiplex PCR, while the TCRdb copy is restricted to in-frame clones and leaves out a portion. Of more than 45,000 clones listed, roughly nine tenths are singletons. Sequencing was performed on PBMCs. Every receptor here comes from a woman younger than 30 in good health and CMV-seronegative.

This chain links TRBV28 with TRBJ1-1; tentatively, D is TRBD1 (6 bases). The length of the CDR3 is 17 residues. Per germline, CDR1 MDHEN and CDR2 SYDVKM. Trimming took off 7 bases at V and 0 bases at J, with 21 bases between the two ends. The CDR3 reads CASTNIGTPNMNTEAFF. CDR3 in DNA: TGTGCCAGCACCAACATCGGGACACCAAACATGAACACTGAAGCTTTCTTT. Variable domain in full (rest from reference TRBV28 and TRBJ1-1): DVKVTQSSRYLVKRTGEKVFLECVQDMDHENMFWYRQDPGLGLRLIYFSYDVKMKEKGDIPEGYSVSREKKERFSLILESASTNQTSMYLCASTNIGTPNMNTEAFFGQGTRLTVV.

This chain links TRBV7-3 with TRBJ2-2; tentative D call: TRBD2 (5 bases). Germline V CDR1 and CDR2: SGHTA, FQGTGA. The V and J ends lost 4 bases and 0 bases respectively, with 9 bases between them. The CDR3 is made up of 15 amino acids. CDR3 sequence (DNA): TGTGCCAGCAGCTCCGACTACGCGAACACCGGGGAGCTGTTTTTT. Protein sequence: CASSSDYANTGELFF. Full variable domain (rest looked up from reference TRBV7-3 and TRBJ2-2): GAGVSQTPSNKVTEKGKYVELRCDPISGHTALYWYRQSLGQGPEFLIYFQGTGAADDSGLPNDRFFAVRPEGSVSTLKIQRTERGDSAVYLCASSSDYANTGELFFGEGSRLTVL.

V gene TRBV6-5 combines with J gene TRBJ2-2; 9 bases match TRBD2. Germline values: CDR1 MNHEY, CDR2 SVGAGI. The junction had 5 bases not matched to a gene; V was cut back by 6 bases and J by 3 bases. The CDR3 sequence is 15 residues long. The CDR3 sequence is CASRPGLAYTGELFF. CDR3 coding DNA: TGTGCCAGCAGACCCGGACTAGCGTACACCGGGGAGCTGTTTTTT.

This sequence joins TRBV11-3 and TRBJ2-2, with D perhaps TRBD2 (5 bases). V dropped 5 bases and J dropped 6 bases, with 19 bases sitting between them. Germline loops: CDR1 SGHNT, CDR2 YENEEA. The CDR3 length is 16 residues. DNA for the CDR3: TGTGCCAGCAGCCCCTCGAGGACTGGGGAGTCCGGGGAGCTGTTTTTT. It yields the protein CASSPSRTGESGELFF. Complete variable domain (other parts from reference TRBV11-3 and TRBJ2-2): EAGVVQSPRYKIIEKKQPVAFWCNPISGHNTLYWYLQNLGQGPELLIRYENEEAVDDSQLPKDRFSAERLKGVDSTLKIQPAELGDSAVYLCASSPSRTGESGELFFGEGSRLTVL.

The CDR3 DNA reads TGCGCCAGCAGCCAAGATAGGCCGGGACTACCGAACACCGGGGAGCTGTTTTTT. It yields the protein CASSQDRPGLPNTGELFF. The chain couples TRBV4-1 to TRBJ2-2, with 7 bases aligning to TRBD2. The germline V gene encodes CDR1 MGHRA and CDR2 YSYEKL. The CDR3 is 18 amino acids. V was pared by 0 bases and J by 0 bases, with 7 bases of the junction left unmatched.

V usage is TRBV6-1 and J usage is TRBJ2-2, with 7 nucleotides matching TRBD1. V lost 10 bases and J lost 5; bases outside the gene matches: 7. Germline CDR1 is MNHNS and CDR2 is SASEGT. The CDR3 is 13 amino acids. As DNA, the CDR3 is TGTGCCACCCGACAGGGTGGGACCGGGGAGCTGTTTTTT. As protein: CATRQGGTGELFF.

The chain joins TRBV11-2 to TRBJ2-1, with 7 positions matching TRBD2. The ends lost 0 bases at V and 7 bases at J; junction bases unmatched: 9. From germline, CDR1 is SGHAT and CDR2 FQNNGV. The CDR3 runs to 16 residues. In DNA form, the CDR3 reads TGTGCCAGCAGCTTAGATCCAACCGGGAGGTGGAATGAGCAGTTCTTC. Translated: CASSLDPTGRWNEQFF.

In nucleotides, the CDR3 is TGTGCCAGCAGCTTAGGGCCAAGCTCCTACGAGCAGTACTTC. It encodes CASSLGPSSYEQYF. V and J are TRBV7-2 and TRBJ2-7; D is undetermined. Germline V CDR1 and CDR2: SGHTA, FQGNSA. The CDR3 runs to 14 residues. With 1 base removed from V and 0 bases from J, the gap between germline ends came to 7 bases.

The chain couples TRBV14 to TRBJ2-5, with D tentatively TRBD2 (6 bases). Germline V gives CDR1 SGHDN, CDR2 FVKESK. Trimming removed 3 bases from V and 0 bases from J, with 17 bases in between. CDR3 length: 17 residues. This CDR3 is CASSHPFPAGHQETQYF. The DNA of the CDR3 is TGTGCCAGCAGCCACCCCTTCCCTGCGGGGCACCAAGAGACCCAGTACTTC.

About this clone itself: Compared with germline, one end of the junction differs, possibly owing to a read error. The chain couples TRBV5-1 to TRBJ2-1, with a weak D call TRBD2 (5 bases). CDR1 SGHRS and CDR2 YFSETQ come from the germline V gene. This CDR3 has 14 amino acids. Written as DNA, the CDR3 is TGCGCCAGCAGCTTGGCAGCTAGCTCAGTGCCGGGGATCTTC. Amino acids: CASSLAASSVPGIF.

This clone was recorded once. The V and J genes are TRBV7-3 and TRBJ2-5; 7 bases line up with TRBD1. This CDR3 is 16 amino acids long. Germline V gene data show CDR1 as SGHTA and CDR2 as FQGTGA. V lost 1 base and J lost 3; bases outside the gene matches: 8. The CDR3 DNA sequence: TGTGCCAGCAGCTTAAATGGGGGACAGACTAAAGAGACCCAGTACTTC. Protein sequence: CASSLNGGQTKETQYF.

This clone was seen a few times. The V and J genes are TRBV6-1 and TRBJ1-1; the D gene is possibly TRBD1 (5 bases). Germline loops: CDR1 MNHNS, CDR2 SASEGT. Between the trimmed V and J ends, which lost 5 bases and 1 base, there was a span of 11 bases. The CDR3 totals 14 residues. The CDR3 nucleotides read TGTGCCAGCAGTTCGCCGGGGGGGAACACTGAAGCTTTCTTT. It codes for CASSSPGGNTEAFF.

The V gene is TRBV5-6, the J gene TRBJ1-1; possibly TRBD1 for D (5 bases). In germline, CDR1 is SGHDT, CDR2 YYEEEE. V lost 4 bases, J lost 4 bases, and 11 bases lay in between. CDR3 length: 13 amino acids. CDR3: CASSGGGITEAFF. Written as DNA, the CDR3 is TGTGCCAGCAGCGGGGGGGGGATCACTGAAGCTTTCTTT.

The V gene is TRBV10-3, the J gene TRBJ2-3; D unclear. The germline V gene has CDR1 ENHRY and CDR2 SYGVKD. The length of the CDR3 is 14 residues. With 2 bases removed from V and 5 bases from J, the gap between germline ends came to 11 bases. The CDR3 coding sequence is TGTGCCATCAGTGAGGCAGTAGCTTTAGATACGCAGTATTTT. Its protein product is CAISEAVALDTQYF.

Of note for this clone: The sample has other DNA sequences that encode this CDR3 too. CDR3 amino acids: CASSSGRVHQPQHF. In DNA, the CDR3 is TGTGCCAGCAGCTCGGGCAGGGTTCATCAGCCCCAGCATTTT. J is TRBJ1-5 and V is TRBV7-2; tentatively, D is TRBD1 (5 bases). Trimming removed 4 bases at V and 5 bases at J, with 12 bases between. This CDR3 region has 14 residues. The germline gives CDR1 SGHTA, CDR2 FQGNSA. Full variable domain (missing parts from reference TRBV7-2 and TRBJ1-5): GAGVSQSPSNKVTEKGKDVELRCDPISGHTALYWYRQSLGQGLEFLIYFQGNSAPDKSGLPSDRFSAERTGGSVSTLTIQRTQQEDSAVYLCASSSGRVHQPQHFGDGTRLSIL.

CDR3 bases: TGCGCCAGCAGTGAGGTAGGACAGGGGACCTATGGCTACACCTTC. It translates to CASSEVGQGTYGYTF. The chain couples TRBV10-2 to TRBJ1-2; 9 positions agree with TRBD1. Germline V CDR1 and CDR2: WSHSY, SAAADI. V shed 2 bases and J 4 bases; nucleotides not matched to a gene: 5. CDR3 length: 15 amino acids.

The sample holds one count of this clone. The gene calls are TRBV27 and TRBJ2-3; 8 positions match TRBD1. CDR1 is MNHEY and CDR2 is SMNVEV in the germline V gene (reference sequence). J gave up 4 bases and V 6 bases, and 6 bases lay outside the gene matches. This CDR3 is 14 amino acids long. The chain's CDR3 is CASRVGQGADTQYF. In DNA form, the CDR3 reads TGTGCCAGCAGAGTCGGACAGGGTGCAGATACGCAGTATTTT.

This clone was counted a few times. V gene TRBV4-1 combines with J gene TRBJ1-2, with 7 bases that match TRBD1. The germline CDR1 and CDR2 sequences are MGHRA and YSYEKL. The trim removed 0 bases at V and 3 bases at J, leaving 1 base unmatched. The CDR3 extends over 14 amino acids. CDR3 DNA: TGCGCCAGCAGCCAAGACAGGGGGTACTATGGCTACACCTTC. It yields the protein CASSQDRGYYGYTF.

V gene TRBV7-9 combines with J gene TRBJ1-1; 9 nucleotides agree with TRBD1. CDR3 length: 15 residues. J lost 8 bases, V lost 3 bases, and 10 bases had no gene match. The germline CDR1 and CDR2 sequences are SEHNR and FQNEAQ (reference sequence). The CDR3 bases are TGTGCCAGCAGCTTGGGACTAACAGGGGGCGCAGAAGCTTTCTTT. This codes for CASSLGLTGGAEAFF.

This clone was observed a single time. The V call is TRBV10-3, the J call TRBJ1-1; 8 bases agree with TRBD1. The ends lost 4 bases at V and 2 bases at J; junction bases unmatched: 3. Germline CDR1 reads ENHRY; CDR2 reads SYGVKD. The CDR3 totals 14 residues. The CDR3 bases are TGTGCCATCAGTGGGGACAGGTCAAACACTGAAGCTTTCTTT. It is translated as CAISGDRSNTEAFF.

A single count supports this clone. The chain has TRBV30 and TRBJ1-2, with D possibly being TRBD1 (6 bases). Germline V CDR1 and CDR2: GTSNPN, SVGIG (reference sequence). The V end was cut by 1 base, the J end by 8 bases, with 11 bases between. This CDR3 spans 12 amino acids. DNA of the CDR3: TGTGCCTGGAGTGGCGTGGGACAAGGCTACACCTTC. Protein sequence: CAWSGVGQGYTF.

The rearrangement links TRBV7-2 to TRBJ2-2; 12 nucleotides agree with TRBD2. Germline CDR1 is SGHTA and CDR2 is FQGNSA. Trimming at V came to 5 bases and at J to 6 bases, leaving 7 bases not matched to a gene. The CDR3 spans 16 residues. CDR3 nucleotides: TGTGCCAGCAGCCTTTCTAGCGGGAGGGCCGCCGGGGAGCTGTTTTTT. Protein sequence: CASSLSSGRAAGELFF.

The chain employs TRBV6-5 and TRBJ2-7; a possible D gene is TRBD1 (6 bases). Trimming stripped 4 bases from V and 2 bases from J, with 15 bases between. CDR1 and CDR2 (germline): MNHEY, SVGAGI. This CDR3 is built from 15 residues. CDR3 protein: CASSSKRDTTYEQYF. The CDR3 nucleotides read TGTGCCAGCAGTTCCAAAAGGGACACTACCTACGAGCAGTACTTC.

V gene TRBV7-9 combines with J gene TRBJ2-1, with 13 bases aligning to TRBD2. Losses at the gene ends were 1 base for V and 3 bases for J; bases not matched to a gene: 6. This CDR3 is 18 amino acids long. Germline V CDR1 and CDR2: SEHNR, FQNEAQ (reference sequence). The CDR3 spells CASSLVGTSGAHYNEQFF. The DNA of the CDR3 is TGTGCCAGCAGCTTAGTAGGGACTAGCGGGGCGCACTACAATGAGCAGTTCTTC. Drawing the rest from reference TRBV7-9 and TRBJ2-1, the complete variable domain is DTGVSQNPRHKITKRGQNVTFRCDPISEHNRLYWYRQTLGQGPEFLTYFQNEAQLEKSRLLSDRFSAERPKGSFSTLEIQRTEQGDSAMYLCASSLVGTSGAHYNEQFFGPGTRLTVL.

The chain couples TRBV7-3 to TRBJ2-2, with 10 bases aligning to TRBD2. The CDR3 is 18 amino acids. CDR1 and CDR2 (germline): SGHTA, FQGTGA. With V trimmed by 1 base and J by 1 base, 6 bases remained unmatched. Here the CDR3 reads CASSLRAASGGNTGELFF. For the CDR3, the DNA is TGTGCCAGCAGCTTAAGGGCCGCTAGCGGGGGGAACACCGGGGAGCTGTTTTTT.

This chain links TRBV4-1 with TRBJ1-1, with D possibly matching TRBD1 (5 bases). CDR3 length: 15 residues. Trimming took off 1 base at V and 5 bases at J, with 14 bases between the two ends. Germline lookup yields CDR1 MGHRA and CDR2 YSYEKL. Here the CDR3 DNA reads TGCGCCAGCAGCCAAGGGGAGGGGCCGGGAACTGAAGCTTTCTTT. This encodes CASSQGEGPGTEAFF.

The chain recombines TRBV6-1 with TRBJ1-3; the match to TRBD1 covers 8 bases. Germline V gene lookup returns CDR1 MNHNS and CDR2 SASEGT. The CDR3 is 14 amino acids. V trimming: 4 bases; J trimming: 4 bases; junction bases outside the gene matches: 3. The CDR3 loop is CASSGRDRGNTIYF. In nucleotides, the CDR3 is TGTGCCAGCAGTGGCCGGGACAGGGGAAACACCATATATTTT.

The genes are TRBV4-1 and TRBJ2-7; TRBD1 matches at 9 bases. The CDR3 spans 15 residues. Germline loops: CDR1 MGHRA, CDR2 YSYEKL. V trimming: 4 bases; J trimming: 1 base; junction bases outside the gene matches: 5. The CDR3 bases are TGCGCCAGCAGCCCGTCCGGGACAGGGTCCTACGAGCAGTACTTC. The encoded protein is CASSPSGTGSYEQYF.

The gene calls are TRBV5-1 and TRBJ2-4, with a weak D call TRBD1 (6 bases). The CDR3 runs 13 residues. In germline, CDR1 is SGHRS, CDR2 YFSETQ. V was clipped by 0 bases and J by 8 bases, with 9 bases between them. CDR3 protein: CASSLEDRYIQYF. CDR3 nucleotide sequence: TGCGCCAGCAGCTTGGAGGACAGATACATTCAGTACTTC. The whole variable domain, filled in from reference TRBV5-1 and TRBJ2-4, reads KAGVTQTPRYLIKTRGQQVTLSCSPISGHRSVSWYQQTPGQGLQFLFEYFSETQRNKGNFPGRFSGRQFSNSRSEMNVSTLELGDSALYLCASSLEDRYIQYFGAGTRLSVL.

The chain uses TRBV11-2 and TRBJ2-1, with D possibly TRBD2 on 7 matching bases. This CDR3 spans 15 amino acids. Germline lookup yields CDR1 SGHAT and CDR2 FQNNGV. V lost 3 bases and J 3 bases, leaving 12 bases between the germline ends. The CDR3 reads CASSFGGGLYNEQFF. As DNA, the CDR3 is TGTGCCAGCAGCTTTGGGGGGGGGCTCTACAATGAGCAGTTCTTC.